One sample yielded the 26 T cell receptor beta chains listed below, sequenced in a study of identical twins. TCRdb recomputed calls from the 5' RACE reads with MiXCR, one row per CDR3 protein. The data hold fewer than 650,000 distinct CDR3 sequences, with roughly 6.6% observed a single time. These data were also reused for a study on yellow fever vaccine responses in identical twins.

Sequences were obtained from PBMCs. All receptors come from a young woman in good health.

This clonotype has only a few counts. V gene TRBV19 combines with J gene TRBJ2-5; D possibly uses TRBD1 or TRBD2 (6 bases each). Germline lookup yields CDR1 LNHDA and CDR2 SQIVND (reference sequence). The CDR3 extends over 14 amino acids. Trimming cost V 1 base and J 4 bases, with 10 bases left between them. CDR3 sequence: CASSIGLGGETQYF. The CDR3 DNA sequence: TGTGCCAGTAGTATAGGACTAGGGGGAGAGACCCAGTACTTC.

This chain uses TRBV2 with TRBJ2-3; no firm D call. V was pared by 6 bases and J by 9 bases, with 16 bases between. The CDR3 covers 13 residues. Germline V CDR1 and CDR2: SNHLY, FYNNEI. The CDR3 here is CASSPEKASTQYF. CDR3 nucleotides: TGTGCCAGCAGCCCCGAAAAGGCTTCAACGCAGTATTTT.

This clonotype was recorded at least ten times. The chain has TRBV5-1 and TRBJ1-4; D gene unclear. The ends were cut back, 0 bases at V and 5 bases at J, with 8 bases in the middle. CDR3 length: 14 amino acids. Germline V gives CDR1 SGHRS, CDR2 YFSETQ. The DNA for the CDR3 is TGCGCCAGCAGCTTGGAGCAGTCCAATGAAAAACTGTTTTTT. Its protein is CASSLEQSNEKLFF.

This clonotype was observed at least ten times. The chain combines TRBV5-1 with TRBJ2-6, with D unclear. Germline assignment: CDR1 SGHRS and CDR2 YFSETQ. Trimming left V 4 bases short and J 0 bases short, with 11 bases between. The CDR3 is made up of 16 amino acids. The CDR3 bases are TGCGCCAGCAGCCTACGCGTCAACTCTGGGGCCAACGTCCTGACTTTC. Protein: CASSLRVNSGANVLTF.

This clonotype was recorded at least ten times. CDR3 protein: CASSPSSDGSYEQYF. The CDR3, as DNA: TGCGCCAGCAGTCCAAGCAGCGACGGATCCTACGAGCAGTACTTC. J is TRBJ2-7 and V is TRBV4-1; no clear D. Between the trimmed V and J ends, which lost 6 bases and 1 base, there was a span of 16 bases. The germline V gene encodes CDR1 MGHRA and CDR2 YSYEKL. This CDR3 has 15 residues.

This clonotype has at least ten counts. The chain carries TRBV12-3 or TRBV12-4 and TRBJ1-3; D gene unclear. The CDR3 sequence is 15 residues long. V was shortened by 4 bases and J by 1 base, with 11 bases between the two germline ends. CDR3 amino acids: CASSSAVPSGNTIYF. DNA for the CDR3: TGTGCCAGCAGTTCGGCAGTTCCGTCTGGAAACACCATATATTTT.

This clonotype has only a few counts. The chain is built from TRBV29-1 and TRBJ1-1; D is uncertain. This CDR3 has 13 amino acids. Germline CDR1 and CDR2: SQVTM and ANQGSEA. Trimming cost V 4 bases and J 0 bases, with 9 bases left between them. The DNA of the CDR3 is TGCAGCGTTGCGTTGACAATGAACACTGAAGCTTTCTTT. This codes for CSVALTMNTEAFF.

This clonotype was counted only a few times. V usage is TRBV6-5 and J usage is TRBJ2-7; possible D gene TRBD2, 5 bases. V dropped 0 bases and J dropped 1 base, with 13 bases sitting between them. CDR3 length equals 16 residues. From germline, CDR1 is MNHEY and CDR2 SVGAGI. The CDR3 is CASSYSTATSSYEQYF. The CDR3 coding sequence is TGTGCCAGCAGTTACTCGACGGCTACTAGTTCCTACGAGCAGTACTTC.

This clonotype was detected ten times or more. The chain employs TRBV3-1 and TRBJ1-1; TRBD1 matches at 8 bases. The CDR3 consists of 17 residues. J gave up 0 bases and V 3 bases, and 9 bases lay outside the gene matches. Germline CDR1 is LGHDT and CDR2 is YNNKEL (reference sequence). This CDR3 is CASSHPTGDPMNTEAFF. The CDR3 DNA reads TGTGCCAGCAGCCATCCGACAGGGGATCCCATGAACACTGAAGCTTTCTTT. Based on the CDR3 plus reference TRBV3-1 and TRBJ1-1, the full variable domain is DTAVSQTPKYLVTQMGNDKSIKCEQNLGHDTMYWYKQDSKKFLKIMFSYNNKELIINETVPNRFSPKSPDKAHLNLHINSLELGDSAVYFCASSHPTGDPMNTEAFFGQGTRLTVV.

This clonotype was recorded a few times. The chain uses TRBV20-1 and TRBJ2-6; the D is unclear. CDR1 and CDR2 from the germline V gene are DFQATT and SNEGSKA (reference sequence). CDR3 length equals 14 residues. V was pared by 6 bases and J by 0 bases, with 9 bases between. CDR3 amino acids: CSAQTLSGANVLTF. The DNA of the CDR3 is TGCAGTGCCCAAACCCTCTCTGGGGCCAACGTCCTGACTTTC.

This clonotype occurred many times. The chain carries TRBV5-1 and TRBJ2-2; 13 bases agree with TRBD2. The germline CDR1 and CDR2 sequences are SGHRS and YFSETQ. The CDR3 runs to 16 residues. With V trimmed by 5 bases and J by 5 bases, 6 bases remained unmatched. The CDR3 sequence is CASSPPGLAGTGELFF. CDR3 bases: TGCGCCAGCAGTCCACCGGGACTAGCGGGGACCGGGGAGCTGTTTTTT. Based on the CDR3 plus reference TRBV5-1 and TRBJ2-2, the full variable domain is KAGVTQTPRYLIKTRGQQVTLSCSPISGHRSVSWYQQTPGQGLQFLFEYFSETQRNKGNFPGRFSGRQFSNSRSEMNVSTLELGDSALYLCASSPPGLAGTGELFFGEGSRLTVL.

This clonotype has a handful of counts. Written as DNA, the CDR3 is TGTGCCACCAGCACCGGCAGTTCCTACGAGCAGTACTTC. This sequence encodes CATSTGSSYEQYF. The V and J genes are TRBV24-1 and TRBJ2-7, with D hard to call. V was shortened by 7 bases and J by 1 base, with 10 bases between the two germline ends. The germline gives CDR1 KGHDR, CDR2 SFDVKD. The CDR3 has 13 amino acids.

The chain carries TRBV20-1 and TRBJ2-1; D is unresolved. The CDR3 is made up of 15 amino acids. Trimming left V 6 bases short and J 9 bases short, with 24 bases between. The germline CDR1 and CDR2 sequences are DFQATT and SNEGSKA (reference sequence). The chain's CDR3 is CSAIPSRPWYGEQFF. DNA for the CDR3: TGCAGTGCCATCCCCTCGAGGCCCTGGTATGGTGAGCAGTTCTTC.

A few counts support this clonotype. The CDR3: CASSADGNEQYV. In nucleotides, the CDR3 is TGCGCCAGCAGCGCAGACGGTAACGAGCAGTACGTC. The rearrangement links TRBV4-1 to TRBJ2-7; D remains ambiguous. V lost 5 bases and J lost 5, with 10 bases in between. The CDR3 has 12 residues. Per germline, CDR1 MGHRA and CDR2 YSYEKL.

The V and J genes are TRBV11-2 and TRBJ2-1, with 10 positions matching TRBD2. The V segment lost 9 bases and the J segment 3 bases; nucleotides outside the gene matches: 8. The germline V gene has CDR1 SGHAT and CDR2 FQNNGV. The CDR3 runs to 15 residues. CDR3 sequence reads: CASGERGGFYNEQFF. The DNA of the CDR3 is TGTGCCAGTGGAGAGCGGGGGGGCTTCTACAATGAGCAGTTCTTC.

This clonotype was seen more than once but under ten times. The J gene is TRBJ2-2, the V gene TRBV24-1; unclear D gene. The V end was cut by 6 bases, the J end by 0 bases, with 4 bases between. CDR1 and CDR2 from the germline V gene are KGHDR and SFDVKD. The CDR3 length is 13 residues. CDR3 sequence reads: CATSSTNTGELFF. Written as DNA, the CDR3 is TGTGCCACCAGTAGCACGAACACCGGGGAGCTGTTTTTT.

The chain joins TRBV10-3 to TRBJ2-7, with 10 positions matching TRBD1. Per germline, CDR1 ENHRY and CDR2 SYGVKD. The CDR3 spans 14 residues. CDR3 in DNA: TGTGCTACAGCCCGGGACAGGGGCTCCTACGAGCAGTACGTC. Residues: CATARDRGSYEQYV.

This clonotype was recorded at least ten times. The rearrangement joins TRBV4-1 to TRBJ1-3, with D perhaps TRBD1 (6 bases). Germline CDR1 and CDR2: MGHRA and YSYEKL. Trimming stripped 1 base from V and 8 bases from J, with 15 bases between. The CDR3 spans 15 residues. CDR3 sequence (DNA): TGCGCCAGCAGCCAAGCCACAGGGCCTGGGGACACCATATATTTT. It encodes CASSQATGPGDTIYF.

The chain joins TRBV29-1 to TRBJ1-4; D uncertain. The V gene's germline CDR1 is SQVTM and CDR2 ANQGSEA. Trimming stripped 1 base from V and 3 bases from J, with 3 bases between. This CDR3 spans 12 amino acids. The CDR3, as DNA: TGCAGCGTTGAAGGCGCTAATGAAAAACTGTTTTTT. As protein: CSVEGANEKLFF.

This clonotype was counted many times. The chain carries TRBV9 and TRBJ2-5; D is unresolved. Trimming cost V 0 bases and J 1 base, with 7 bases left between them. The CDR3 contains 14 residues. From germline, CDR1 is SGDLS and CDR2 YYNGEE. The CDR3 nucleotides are TGTGCCAGCAGCGTAGCTACTACCCAAGAGACCCAGTACTTC. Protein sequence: CASSVATTQETQYF.

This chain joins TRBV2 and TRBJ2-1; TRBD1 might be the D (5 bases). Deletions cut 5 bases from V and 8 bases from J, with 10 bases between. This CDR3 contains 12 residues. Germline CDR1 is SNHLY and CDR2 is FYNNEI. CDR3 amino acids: CASSTRVDEQFF. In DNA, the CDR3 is TGTGCCAGCAGTACCAGGGTGGATGAGCAGTTCTTC.

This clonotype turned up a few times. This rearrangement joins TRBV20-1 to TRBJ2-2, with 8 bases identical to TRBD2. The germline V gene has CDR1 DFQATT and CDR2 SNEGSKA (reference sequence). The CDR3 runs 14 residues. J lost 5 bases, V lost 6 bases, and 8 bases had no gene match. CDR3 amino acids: CSAREGRVTGELFF. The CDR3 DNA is TGCAGTGCCCGGGAGGGCAGAGTGACCGGGGAGCTGTTTTTT.

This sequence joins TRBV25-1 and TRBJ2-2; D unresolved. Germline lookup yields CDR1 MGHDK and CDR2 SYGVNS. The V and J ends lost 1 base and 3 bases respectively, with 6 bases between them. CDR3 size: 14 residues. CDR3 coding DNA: TGTGCCAGCAGTGAATTGGGGTACACCGGGGAGCTGTTTTTT. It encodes CASSELGYTGELFF.

DNA of the CDR3: TGTGCCAGCAGTGAATCCTTTAGCGGGATCGCCAAAAACATTCAGTACTTC. This gives the protein CASSESFSGIAKNIQYF. V is TRBV2 and J is TRBJ2-4, with 8 nucleotides matching TRBD2. CDR1 is SNHLY, CDR2 FYNNEI, per germline. J was trimmed by 1 base and V by 2 bases; bases with no gene match: 7. The CDR3 sequence is 17 residues long.

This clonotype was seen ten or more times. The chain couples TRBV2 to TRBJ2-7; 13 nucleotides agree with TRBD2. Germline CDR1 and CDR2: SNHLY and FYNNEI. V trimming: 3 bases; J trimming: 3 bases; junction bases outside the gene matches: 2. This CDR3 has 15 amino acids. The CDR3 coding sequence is TGTGCCAGCAGTGACGGACTAGCGGGAGACTACGAGCAGTACTTC. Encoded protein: CASSDGLAGDYEQYF.

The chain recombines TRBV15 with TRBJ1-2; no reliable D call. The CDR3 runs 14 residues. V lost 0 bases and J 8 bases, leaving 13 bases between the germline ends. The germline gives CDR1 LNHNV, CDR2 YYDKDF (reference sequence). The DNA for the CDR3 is TGTGCCACCAGCAGAGAATCGGGTCTGGGGGGCTACACCTTC. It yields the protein CATSRESGLGGYTF.